A selection of T cell receptor beta chains follows, all from one sample in a study of T cell responses to AZD1222 COVID-19 vaccine. Sequencing was performed with immunoSEQ multiplex PCR; in TCRdb, only in-frame clones are kept and a portion is missing. The sample contains over 110,000 clones, roughly nine tenths of which appear only once. The material was peripheral blood, obtained 28 days after the second AZD1222 dose. All receptors come from an adult who received the AZD1222 COVID-19 vaccine. Each CDR3 is given with its conserved first and last residue. The order of the fields is D gene, clone size, V gene, J gene, CDR3 protein, CDR3 DNA. D genes are given only for firm matches. Clone sizes are given selectively: once, few, many, or a class where the clone is expanded.

d_gene: TRBD1
abundance: NA
v_gene: TRBV6-6
j_gene: TRBJ2-1
CDR3aa: CASSFDGTANEQFF
CDR3nt: TGTGCCAGCAGTTTTGACGGGACAGCCAATGAGCAGTTCTTC

d_gene: NA
abundance: once
v_gene: TRBV6-5
j_gene: TRBJ1-2
CDR3aa: CASKKPRSYGYTF
CDR3nt: TGTGCCAGCAAGAAACCTCGTTCTTATGGCTACACCTTC

d_gene: NA
abundance: NA
v_gene: TRBV7-9
j_gene: TRBJ2-2
CDR3aa: CASSPTGGANTGELFF
CDR3nt: TGTGCCAGCAGCCCAACCGGAGGGGCGAACACCGGGGAGCTGTTTTTT

d_gene: TRBD1
abundance: once
v_gene: TRBV7-9
j_gene: TRBJ2-7
CDR3aa: CASSFHDRAEQYF
CDR3nt: TGTGCCAGCAGCTTTCATGACAGGGCCGAGCAGTACTTC

d_gene: NA
abundance: NA
v_gene: TRBV5-1
j_gene: TRBJ2-2
CDR3aa: CASSPVAITGELFF
CDR3nt: TGCGCCAGCAGCCCCGTGGCCATCACCGGGGAGCTGTTTTTT

d_gene: NA
abundance: few
v_gene: TRBV18
j_gene: TRBJ2-7
CDR3aa: CASSPGSLAGSDEQYF
CDR3nt: TGTGCCAGCTCCCCAGGGTCACTAGCTGGCTCGGACGAGCAGTACTTC

d_gene: NA
abundance: NA
v_gene: TRBV14
j_gene: TRBJ2-5
CDR3aa: CASSQDAFRETQYF
CDR3nt: TGTGCCAGCAGCCAAGATGCGTTTCGGGAGACCCAGTACTTC

d_gene: NA
abundance: NA
v_gene: TRBV18
j_gene: TRBJ1-5
CDR3aa: CASSRDQGGNQPQHF
CDR3nt: TGTGCCAGCTCACGTGACCAGGGAGGGAATCAGCCCCAGCATTTT

d_gene: NA
abundance: NA
v_gene: TRBV5-1
j_gene: TRBJ1-6
CDR3aa: CASSLGQENSPLHF
CDR3nt: TGCGCCAGCAGCTTGGGGCAGGAGAATTCACCCCTCCACTTT

d_gene: TRBD2
abundance: once
v_gene: TRBV9
j_gene: TRBJ2-3
CDR3aa: CASTRTGTSNRRADTQYF
CDR3nt: TGTGCCAGCACCAGGACCGGGACTAGCAATCGAAGGGCAGATACGCAGTATTTT

d_gene: TRBD1
abundance: NA
v_gene: TRBV6-2/TRBV6-3
j_gene: TRBJ1-4
CDR3aa: CASSFYPTGNEKLFF
CDR3nt: TGTGCCAGCAGTTTTTACCCGACAGGGAACGAAAAACTGTTTTTT

d_gene: TRBD1
abundance: NA
v_gene: TRBV2
j_gene: TRBJ1-6
CDR3aa: CASSEMGQGDSPLHF
CDR3nt: TGTGCCAGCAGTGAAATGGGGCAGGGGGATTCACCCCTCCACTTT

d_gene: NA
abundance: NA
v_gene: TRBV7-8
j_gene: TRBJ2-7
CDR3aa: CASSPTAGTPTSYEQYF
CDR3nt: TGTGCCAGCAGCCCCACCGCCGGGACACCAACCTCCTACGAGCAGTACTTC

d_gene: TRBD1
abundance: once
v_gene: TRBV18
j_gene: TRBJ1-2
CDR3aa: CASSPLTGGNGYTF
CDR3nt: TGTGCCAGCTCACCTCTGACAGGGGGCAATGGCTACACCTTC

d_gene: NA
abundance: NA
v_gene: TRBV5-4
j_gene: TRBJ2-1
CDR3aa: CASTLKRGDNEQFF
CDR3nt: TGTGCCAGCACCCTAAAGCGAGGGGACAATGAGCAGTTCTTC

d_gene: NA
abundance: NA
v_gene: TRBV5-1
j_gene: TRBJ1-4
CDR3aa: CASSTIPGKTNEKLFF
CDR3nt: TGCGCCAGCAGCACAATACCAGGGAAAACTAATGAAAAACTGTTTTTT

d_gene: TRBD2
abundance: NA
v_gene: TRBV5-4
j_gene: TRBJ2-7
CDR3aa: CASSFPTSGREEQYF
CDR3nt: TGTGCCAGCAGCTTTCCTACTAGCGGGAGGGAAGAGCAGTACTTC

d_gene: NA
abundance: NA
v_gene: TRBV3-1/TRBV3-2
j_gene: TRBJ2-7
CDR3aa: CASSQPGRLDEQYF
CDR3nt: TGTGCCAGCAGCCAACCCGGGAGACTTGACGAGCAGTACTTC

d_gene: TRBD1
abundance: NA
v_gene: TRBV5-1
j_gene: TRBJ2-2
CDR3aa: CASSSGTGGPGELFF
CDR3nt: TGCGCCAGCAGCTCGGGGACAGGTGGACCCGGGGAGCTGTTTTTT

d_gene: NA
abundance: NA
v_gene: TRBV28
j_gene: TRBJ1-1
CDR3aa: CATRAGVGEAFF
CDR3nt: TGTGCCACCCGAGCGGGGGTGGGTGAAGCTTTCTTT

d_gene: NA
abundance: few
v_gene: TRBV4-2
j_gene: TRBJ1-2
CDR3aa: CASRGGGVYTF
CDR3nt: TGTGCCAGCAGGGGTGGCGGGGTCTACACCTTC

d_gene: NA
abundance: NA
v_gene: TRBV11-2
j_gene: TRBJ2-1
CDR3aa: CASSSWGEPDEQFF
CDR3nt: TGTGCCAGCAGCTCTTGGGGGGAACCGGATGAGCAGTTCTTC

d_gene: NA
abundance: NA
v_gene: TRBV20-1
j_gene: TRBJ1-1
CDR3aa: CSPLNTEAFF
CDR3nt: TGCAGCCCCCTGAACACTGAAGCTTTCTTT

d_gene: NA
abundance: NA
v_gene: TRBV19
j_gene: TRBJ1-5
CDR3aa: CASSIDQRGGQPQHF
CDR3nt: TGTGCCAGTAGTATAGATCAAAGGGGAGGTCAGCCCCAGCATTTT

d_gene: TRBD1
abundance: NA
v_gene: TRBV12-5
j_gene: TRBJ1-5
CDR3aa: CASGLVKGQIINQPQHF
CDR3nt: TGTGCTAGTGGTTTGGTAAAGGGACAGATAATTAATCAGCCCCAGCATTTT

d_gene: NA
abundance: once
v_gene: TRBV4-1
j_gene: TRBJ2-5
CDR3aa: CASIVSQYF
CDR3nt: TGCGCCAGCATCGTGTCCCAGTACTTC

d_gene: NA
abundance: few
v_gene: TRBV6-6
j_gene: TRBJ1-1
CDR3aa: CASSYSPGTNTEAFF
CDR3nt: TGTGCCAGCAGTTACTCACCCGGGACGAACACTGAAGCTTTCTTT

d_gene: NA
abundance: NA
v_gene: TRBV7-9
j_gene: TRBJ1-2
CDR3aa: CASRPTDYGYTF
CDR3nt: TGTGCCAGCAGACCAACGGACTATGGCTACACCTTC